This TCR beta chain emerged from a study of OX40 agonist ivuxolimab in advanced cancers. About the study: The dose-escalation cohort was roughly 84% male, with a mean age of around 60 years, ranging about 20 to 79. General study results and limits: Averaged across samples, CD8+ T cells carried more expanded clones than CD4+ did.

The data were produced by immunoSEQ multiplex PCR, yet TCRdb's version contains in-frame clones alone and is incomplete. Among 70,000 to 80,000 clones listed, roughly three quarters were seen once. Turning to this clone: What it binds is not known.

Trimming removed 2 bases at V and 0 bases at J, with 5 bases between. The CDR3 is 14 amino acids. The V gene's germline CDR1 is KGHSH and CDR2 LQKENI. The V gene is TRBV18, the J gene TRBJ2-1; D remains ambiguous. The specimen was CD4+ or CD8+ T cells sorted from blood, collected in a trial of the OX40 agonist ivuxolimab. This TCR was recovered from an adult with an advanced solid tumor such as melanoma, head and neck, liver or kidney cancer. CDR3 sequence reads: CASSPAFSYNEQFF. In DNA form, the CDR3 reads TGTGCCAGCTCACCAGCGTTCTCCTACAATGAGCAGTTCTTC.